Sequencing of this TCR beta chain was carried out in a study of Graves' ophthalmopathy and Graves' hyperthyroidism listed by TCRdb under 2018. Broadly, across the study: Peripheral blood was collected before any treatment was given, at the time of initial diagnosis. In total, 135 blood samples were TCR-sequenced: 40 to 45 ophthalmopathy, roughly 80 hyperthyroidism and around 17 hyperthyroidism-to-ophthalmopathy patients. In more than 5 hyperthyroidism patients, the T-cell repertoire of thyroid tissue was compared with the T-cell repertoire of blood. The study used signatures of the TCR beta repertoire to tell Graves' ophthalmopathy apart from Graves' hyperthyroidism and to predict which patients would progress to ophthalmopathy. Once sampling was done, hyperthyroidism patients were given methimazole at a starting dose of 30 mg daily, while ophthalmopathy patients were given high-dose intravenous methylprednisolone. To explore V-J signatures distinguishing ophthalmopathy from hyperthyroidism, a discovery set of under 110 patients (around 42 ophthalmopathy, roughly 56 stable hyperthyroidism) was enrolled. An independent validation cohort comprised some 19 hyperthyroidism patients and some 16 patients who later progressed from hyperthyroidism to ophthalmopathy.

Trimming removed 2 bases from V and 0 bases from J, leaving 7 bases between the germline ends. Based on the germline V gene, the CDR1 and CDR2 sequences are ENHRY and SYGVKD. The CDR3 numbers 14 residues from cysteine through phenylalanine. CDR3 DNA is the only sequence kept; it has 42 bases, read in frame from the first base. On the study overall, not on this receptor specifically: Among expanded thyroid clonotypes with frequency above 0.001, most also showed up in blood, which suggests that blood repertoires may reflect the thyroid immune response. In validation, the model predicted ophthalmopathy progression with about 71% sensitivity and roughly 72% specificity; some twelve predicted patients were CT-confirmed with GO in a median of around 6 months. Sample size was not predetermined statistically, and investigators were not blinded to group allocation. In cross-validation, the 13-signature model distinguished ophthalmopathy from stable hyperthyroidism with approximately 90% sensitivity and nearly 82% specificity, and in the test set the corresponding values were approximately 79% and 70%.

This clonotype was observed at least ten times. Its antigen specificity is not known. No much larger clonotype is one base removed from it; base qualities were not supplied. Ophthalmopathy patients were characterized by moderately to severely active disease, a Clinical Activity Score of at least 3, a NOSPECS grade of at least 4, and a disease duration under 3 months. Anyone with other autoimmune diseases, uncontrolled infections, pregnancy or lactation was excluded from the study. Diagnosis relied on clinical symptoms, serum thyroxine, TRAb, thyroid ultrasound and orbital computed tomography. Using Ficoll-Paque density gradient centrifugation, PBMCs were isolated from 9 to 10 ml of fresh peripheral blood. Total RNA was extracted with Trizol reagent and quality-checked on an Agilent 2100 Bioanalyzer. For repertoire sequencing, TCR beta CDR3 regions were amplified from RNA transcripts. The first round was an RT-PCR using HTBI primers with the Qiagen OneStep RT-PCR kit, and this first round was followed by a second-round multiplex PCR, then size selection and purification. Sequencing of the libraries was carried out on an Illumina HiSeq2000 in paired-end mode with 100 bp reads. The original pipeline was this. SOAPnuke was used for read processing, and reads with adapters, uncalled bases, a mean Phred below 15, or no exact constant-primer or identifier match were discarded. COPE v1.2.5 was used to merge high-quality paired reads. Unique nucleotide sequences were defined as clonotypes and aligned to IMGT TRB V, D and J references using MiTCR v1.1. The analysis was limited to V-J combinations with a frequency above 0.0001, which together covered approximately 99% of repertoires. For each V-J combination, a TCR clonal expansion and chaos score was defined as F50 clonal expansion divided by the chaos observed in the TCRdist matrix. Welch's t-statistics and random forest were used to narrow the features down to 13 V-J combinations, which were then fed into a naive Bayes classifier. Thyroid-blood repertoire similarity was quantified with the Morisita-Horn index. Using fastp at Q25 and MiXCR, TCRdb reprocessed the public reads and kept productive beta chains. Entries that share a CDR3 protein sequence are merged under the most common genes and DNA. The V and J calls, along with clone size, are taken from TCRdb and not from the paper's own processing. In this sample the table shows almost 750,000 distinct CDR3 sequences, roughly two fifths of which occur a single time. The top ten clonotypes cover 44% of the sample.

Source material: peripheral blood. The chain employs TRBV10-3 and TRBJ1-1; the D gene remains uncertain. The sequence derives from an adult man with Graves' ophthalmopathy. The nucleotide sequence reads TGTGCCATCAGTGAGGGACGGATGAACACTGAAGCTTTCTTT. The resulting protein is CAISEGRMNTEAFF.